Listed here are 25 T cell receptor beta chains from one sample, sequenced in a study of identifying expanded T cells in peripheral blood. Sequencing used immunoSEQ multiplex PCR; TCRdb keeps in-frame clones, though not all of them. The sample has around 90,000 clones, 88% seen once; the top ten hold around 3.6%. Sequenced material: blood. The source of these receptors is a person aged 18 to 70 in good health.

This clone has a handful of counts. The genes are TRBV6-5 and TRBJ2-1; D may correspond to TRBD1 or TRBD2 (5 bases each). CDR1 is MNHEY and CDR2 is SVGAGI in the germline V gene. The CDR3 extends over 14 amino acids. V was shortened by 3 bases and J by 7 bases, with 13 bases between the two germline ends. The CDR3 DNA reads TGTGCCAGCAGTTATTTGGGGGACCCTAATGAGCAGTTCTTC. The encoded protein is CASSYLGDPNEQFF.

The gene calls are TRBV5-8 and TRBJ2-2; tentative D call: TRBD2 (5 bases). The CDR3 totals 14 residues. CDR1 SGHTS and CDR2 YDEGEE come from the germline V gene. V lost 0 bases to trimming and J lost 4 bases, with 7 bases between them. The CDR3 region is CASSLERGTGELFF. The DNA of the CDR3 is TGTGCCAGCAGCTTGGAACGGGGCACCGGGGAGCTGTTTTTT.

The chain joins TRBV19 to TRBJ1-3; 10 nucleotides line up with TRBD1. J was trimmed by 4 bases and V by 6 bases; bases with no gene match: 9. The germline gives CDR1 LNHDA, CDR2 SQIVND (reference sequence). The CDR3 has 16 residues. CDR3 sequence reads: CASSIWTGGIGNTIYF. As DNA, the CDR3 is TGTGCCAGTAGCATATGGACAGGGGGAATCGGAAACACCATATATTTT.

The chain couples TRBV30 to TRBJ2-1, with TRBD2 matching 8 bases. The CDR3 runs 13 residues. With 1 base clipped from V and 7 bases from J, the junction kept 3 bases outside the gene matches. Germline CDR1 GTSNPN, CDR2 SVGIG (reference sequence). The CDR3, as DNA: TGTGCCTGGAGTGGGACTAGCCCAAATGAGCAGTTCTTC. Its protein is CAWSGTSPNEQFF.

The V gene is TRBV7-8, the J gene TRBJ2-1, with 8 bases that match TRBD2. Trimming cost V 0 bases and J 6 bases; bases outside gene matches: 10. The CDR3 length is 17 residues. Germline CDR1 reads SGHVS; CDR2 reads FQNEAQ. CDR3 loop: CASSLASGGRLFNEQFF. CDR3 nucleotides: TGTGCCAGCAGCTTAGCGAGCGGGGGCCGTCTTTTCAATGAGCAGTTCTTC.

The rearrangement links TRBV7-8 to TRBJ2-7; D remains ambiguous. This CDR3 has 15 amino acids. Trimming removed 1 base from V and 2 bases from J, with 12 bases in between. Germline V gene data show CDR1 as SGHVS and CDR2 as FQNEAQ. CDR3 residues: CASSLEGQIPYEQYF. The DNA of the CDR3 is TGTGCCAGCAGCTTAGAAGGGCAGATCCCCTACGAGCAGTACTTC.

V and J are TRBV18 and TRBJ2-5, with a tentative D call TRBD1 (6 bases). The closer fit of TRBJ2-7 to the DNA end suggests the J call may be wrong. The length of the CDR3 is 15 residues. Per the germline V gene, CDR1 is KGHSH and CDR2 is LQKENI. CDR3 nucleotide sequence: TGTGCCAGCTCACAAACGGGACACCCTACCTACGAGCAGTACTTC. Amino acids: CASSQTGHPTYEQYF.

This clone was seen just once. As DNA, the CDR3 is TGCGCCAGCAGCCGACTCGGCGACAGGGATCGAGGCTACACCTTC. Its translation is CASSRLGDRDRGYTF. This chain connects TRBV4-1 to TRBJ1-2, with TRBD1 matching 7 bases. The germline V gene encodes CDR1 MGHRA and CDR2 YSYEKL. V shed 4 bases, J shed 8 bases, and the junction held 13 bases outside the gene matches. The length of the CDR3 is 15 residues.

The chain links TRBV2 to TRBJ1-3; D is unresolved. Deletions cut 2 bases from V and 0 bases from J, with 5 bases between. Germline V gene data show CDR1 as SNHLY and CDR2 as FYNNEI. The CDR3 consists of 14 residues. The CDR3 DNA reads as TGTGCCAGCAGTGAACGGGTCTCTGGAAACACCATATATTTT. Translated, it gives CASSERVSGNTIYF.

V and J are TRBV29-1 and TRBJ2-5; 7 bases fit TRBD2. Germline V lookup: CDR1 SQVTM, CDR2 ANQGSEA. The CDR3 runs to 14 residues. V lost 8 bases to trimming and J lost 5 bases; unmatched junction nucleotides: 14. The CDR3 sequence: CSLRGTREGETQYF. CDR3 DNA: TGCAGCCTCCGGGGCACAAGGGAGGGGGAGACCCAGTACTTC.

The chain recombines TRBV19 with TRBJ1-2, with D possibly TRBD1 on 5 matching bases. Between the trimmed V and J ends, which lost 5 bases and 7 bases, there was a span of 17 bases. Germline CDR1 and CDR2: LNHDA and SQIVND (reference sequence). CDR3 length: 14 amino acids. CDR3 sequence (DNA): TGTGCCAGTAGTCGGGGGGGGGTCGCCCTTGGCTACACCTTC. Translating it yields CASSRGGVALGYTF.

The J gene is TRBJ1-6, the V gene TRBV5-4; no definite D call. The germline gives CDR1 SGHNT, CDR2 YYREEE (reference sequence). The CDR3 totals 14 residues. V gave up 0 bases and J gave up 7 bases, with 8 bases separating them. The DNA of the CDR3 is TGTGCCAGCAGCTTGGCCGCGGACAATTCACCCCTCCACTTT. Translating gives CASSLAADNSPLHF.

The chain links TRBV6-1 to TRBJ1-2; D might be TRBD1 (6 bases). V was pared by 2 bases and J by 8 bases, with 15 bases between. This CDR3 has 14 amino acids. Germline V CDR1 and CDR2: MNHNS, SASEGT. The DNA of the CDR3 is TGTGCCAGCAGTGAACACGGGGGGCGGCGAGGCTACACCTTC. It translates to CASSEHGGRRGYTF.

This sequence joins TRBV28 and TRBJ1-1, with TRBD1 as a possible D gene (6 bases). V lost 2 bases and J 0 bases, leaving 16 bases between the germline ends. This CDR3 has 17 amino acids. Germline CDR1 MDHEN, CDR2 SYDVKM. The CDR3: CASSLIVGGGMNTEAFF. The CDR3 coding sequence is TGTGCCAGCAGTTTAATAGTAGGGGGGGGAATGAACACTGAAGCTTTCTTT.

The CDR3 DNA reads as TGTGCCACCAGCAGTGACAGGAACACTGAAGCTTTCTTT. Translating it yields CATSSDRNTEAFF. The V gene is TRBV15, the J gene TRBJ1-1, with D possibly TRBD1 on 5 matching bases. Trimming took 3 bases from V and 1 from J, leaving 6 bases between them. There are 13 residues in the CDR3. Per germline, CDR1 LNHNV and CDR2 YYDKDF (reference sequence).

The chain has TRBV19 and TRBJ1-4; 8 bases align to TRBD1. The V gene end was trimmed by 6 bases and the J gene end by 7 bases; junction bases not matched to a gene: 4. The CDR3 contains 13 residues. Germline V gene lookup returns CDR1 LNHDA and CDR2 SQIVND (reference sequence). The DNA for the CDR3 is TGTGCCAGTAGAACGGACAGGGCTGAAAAACTGTTTTTT. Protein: CASRTDRAEKLFF.

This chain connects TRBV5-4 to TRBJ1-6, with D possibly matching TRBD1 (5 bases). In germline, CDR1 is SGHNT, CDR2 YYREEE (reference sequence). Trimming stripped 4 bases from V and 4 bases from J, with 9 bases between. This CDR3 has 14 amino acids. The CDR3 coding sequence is TGTGCCAGCAGCCCGGGACGTTATAATTCACCCCTCCACTTT. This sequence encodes CASSPGRYNSPLHF.

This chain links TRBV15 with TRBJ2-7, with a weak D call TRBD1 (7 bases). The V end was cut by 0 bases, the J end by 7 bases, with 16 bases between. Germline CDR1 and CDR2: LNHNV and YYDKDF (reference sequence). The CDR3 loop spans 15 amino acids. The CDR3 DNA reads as TGTGCCACCAGCAGAGAGTCAGGGGGGAGAGGGGAGCAGTACTTC. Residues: CATSRESGGRGEQYF. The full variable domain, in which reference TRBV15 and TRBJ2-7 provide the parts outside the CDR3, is DAMVIQNPRYQVTQFGKPVTLSCSQTLNHNVMYWYQQKSSQAPKLLFHYYDKDFNNEADTPDNFQSRRPNTSFCFLDIRSPGLGDTAMYLCATSRESGGRGEQYFGPGTRLTVT.

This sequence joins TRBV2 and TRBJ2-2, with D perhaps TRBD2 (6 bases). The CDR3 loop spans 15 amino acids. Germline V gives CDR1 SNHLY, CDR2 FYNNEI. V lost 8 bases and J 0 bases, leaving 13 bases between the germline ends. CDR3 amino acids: CASSVSGSNTGELFF. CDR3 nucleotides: TGTGCCAGCTCGGTTAGCGGATCGAACACCGGGGAGCTGTTTTTT.

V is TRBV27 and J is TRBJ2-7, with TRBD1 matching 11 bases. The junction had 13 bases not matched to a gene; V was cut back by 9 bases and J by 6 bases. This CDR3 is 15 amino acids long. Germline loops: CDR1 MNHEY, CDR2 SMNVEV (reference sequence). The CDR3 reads CASCSRTGGFCEQYF. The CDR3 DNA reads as TGTGCCAGTTGTTCGAGGACAGGGGGCTTCTGCGAGCAGTACTTC.

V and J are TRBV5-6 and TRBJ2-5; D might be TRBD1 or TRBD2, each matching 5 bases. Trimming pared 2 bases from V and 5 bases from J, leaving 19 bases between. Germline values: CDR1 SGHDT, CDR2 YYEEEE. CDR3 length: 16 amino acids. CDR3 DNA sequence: TGTGCCAGCAGCTTTGGGTCGGCGTGGGGGTTGGAGACCCAGTACTTC. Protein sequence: CASSFGSAWGLETQYF.

CDR3 sequence: CASSEDFGTSGRNEQFF. CDR3 bases: TGTGCCAGCAGTGAAGATTTTGGGACTAGCGGGAGAAATGAGCAGTTCTTC. The V and J genes are TRBV2 and TRBJ2-1; TRBD2 aligns across 14 bases. Looked up from germline, CDR1 is SNHLY and CDR2 is FYNNEI. The CDR3 is made up of 17 amino acids. V lost 1 base, J lost 7 bases, and 6 bases stayed unmatched. Using reference TRBV2 and TRBJ2-1 for the parts outside the CDR3, the full variable domain is EPEVTQTPSHQVTQMGQEVILRCVPISNHLYFYWYRQILGQKVEFLVSFYNNEISEKSEIFDDQFSVERPDGSNFTLKIRSTKLEDSAMYFCASSEDFGTSGRNEQFFGPGTRLTVL.

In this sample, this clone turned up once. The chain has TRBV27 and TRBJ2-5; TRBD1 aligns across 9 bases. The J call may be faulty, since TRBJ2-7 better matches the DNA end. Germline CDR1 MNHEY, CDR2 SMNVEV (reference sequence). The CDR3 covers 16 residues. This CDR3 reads CASSPRSRDRDYEQYF. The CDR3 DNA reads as TGTGCCAGCAGCCCCCGGTCCCGGGACAGGGACTACGAGCAGTACTTC.

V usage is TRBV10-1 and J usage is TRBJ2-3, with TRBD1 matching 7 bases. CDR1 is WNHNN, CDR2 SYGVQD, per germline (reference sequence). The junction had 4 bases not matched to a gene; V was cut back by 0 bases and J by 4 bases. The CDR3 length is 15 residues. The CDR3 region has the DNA TGCGCCAGCAGTGAGTCTAGGGGGCTTTCAGATACGCAGTATTTT. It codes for CASSESRGLSDTQYF.

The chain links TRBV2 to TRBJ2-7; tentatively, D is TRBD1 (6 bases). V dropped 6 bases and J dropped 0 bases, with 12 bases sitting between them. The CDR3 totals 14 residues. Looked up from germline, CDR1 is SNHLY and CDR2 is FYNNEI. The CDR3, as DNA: TGTGCCAGCAGGCAAACAGGGATCTCCTACGAGCAGTACTTC. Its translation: CASRQTGISYEQYF.